This T cell receptor (beta chain) was documented in a study of T-cell reconstitution after alpha-beta-depleted transplantation in children (dated by TCRdb to the mid-2010s). Some background on the complete study: Using TCR repertoire profiling, the study quantitatively followed how T-cell immune reconstitution unfolded in children after TCRalphabeta/CD19-depleted allogeneic hematopoietic cell transplantation. Results and caveats for the whole study, not just this receptor: Apparently early alphabetaT-cell count recovery about two months after transplant reportedly relied on only several hundred rapidly expanded clones derived from non-depleted graft cells. In some patients, the high TCRbeta diversity seen at day 60 was put down to recipient T cells and intrathymic progenitors that had survived conditioning. Over subsequent months, a decline in hyperexpanded clone frequencies was noted, and after one year, T-cell counts and TCRbeta diversity were mostly ascribed to newly produced T cells.

As for this clonotype: Its target antigen remains unknown. Base qualities are not provided; no much larger clone lies one nucleotide away.

Inclusive of the bounding cysteine and phenylalanine, the CDR3 is 14 residues long. The DNA shown is the 42-base CDR3, in frame from base 1. The germline V gene (reference sequence) gives CDR1 as LNHNV and CDR2 as YYDKDF. Relative to germline, V is 0 bases shorter and J is 5 bases shorter, with 11 bases between their ends. Preparation of the library involved PCR. TCRdb names Illumina HiSeq 2500 as the instrument used. TCR library preparation used molecular barcoding, with unique molecular identifiers applied to normalize quantification of the TCRbeta repertoire. TCRdb redid the processing of the public reads, applying fastp at Q25 and MiXCR, and retained in-frame beta chains. Identical CDR3 proteins give one entry, which carries the most common genes and DNA. This sample gives roughly 50,000 distinct CDR3 sequences in total; roughly 46% of them show up just once. Approximately 98% of the sample is in the top ten clones.

The treatment or condition label for this specimen denotes: allogeneic hematopoietic cell transplantation with graft depleted of TCRalphabeta T cells and CD19 B cells. The transplant recipients were children given TCRalphabeta/CD19-depleted allogeneic hematopoietic cell grafts. Sample: PBMCs, mostly from graft donor cells, taken 360 days after TCRalphabeta/CD19-depleted stem cell transplant. The chain is encoded by TRBV15 joined to TRBJ2-7; there is no confident call for the D gene. The receptor's source is a male patient under 18 who had a stem cell transplant for acute lymphoblastic leukemia, so the T cells may come from the graft donor. The DNA reads as follows: TGTGCCACCAGCAGAGATGGTAGCCGGGACGAGCAGTACTTC. This is translated as CATSRDGSRDEQYF.